This T cell receptor (beta chain) was profiled in a study of cytomegalovirus exposure and HLA in healthy donors. It was with 60 Vbeta and 13 Jbeta primers that the PCR ran. Sequencing was performed with immunoSEQ multiplex PCR; in TCRdb, only in-frame clones are kept and a portion is missing. Here the sample spans roughly 150,000 clones, roughly 80% being singletons. V was clipped by 6 bases and J by 2 bases, with 14 bases between them. The CDR3 spans 15 residues. Germline V gene data show CDR1 as SGHRS and CDR2 as YFSETQ. To note about this clone: Its specificity is not known.

Overall study findings and caveats: The authors confirmed in vitro that a few CMV-associated chains were specific for CMV antigens. Most TCR beta V segments were productive about 87% or about 30% of the time in an earlier analysis.

J is TRBJ2-2 and V is TRBV5-1, with D possibly being TRBD1 (6 bases). The source is a woman in her forties in good health and CMV-seropositive. The source material was PBMCs. The chain's CDR3 is CASKTGPLNTGELFF. The CDR3 DNA reads TGCGCCAGCAAGACAGGTCCCTTAAACACCGGGGAGCTGTTTTTT.